These 27 T cell receptor beta chains were sequenced from one sample in a study of Siglec-9 on CD8 T cells in melanoma (dated by TCRdb to the late 2010s). Library prep was done by the immunoSEQ multiplex PCR assay. Not all clones reach the TCRdb copy of this immuneACCESS table, which keeps in-frame sequences only. Checked studies attribute under half of the gap to unresolved V genes and leave the rest unexplained. Within this sample are about 33,000 clones, with about 86% of them counted one time only. Around 1.7% of the sample rests with the top ten. Input material: Siglec-9- CD8+ T cells sorted from blood. This specimen's cell subset or site label, per the study, means: CD8 T cells lacking Siglec-9. The receptors derive from a human donor in good health.

This clone was seen only a few times. The J gene is TRBJ1-1, the V gene TRBV19; 9 bases align to TRBD1. Per the germline V gene, CDR1 is LNHDA and CDR2 is SQIVND (reference sequence). V trimming: 10 bases; J trimming: 4 bases; junction bases outside the gene matches: 4. CDR3 length: 12 amino acids. The CDR3 sequence is CATQQGATEAFF. The CDR3 nucleotides read TGTGCCACTCAACAGGGGGCCACTGAAGCTTTCTTT.

This clone turned up a few times. The chain carries TRBV30 and TRBJ1-1; D possibly corresponds to TRBD1 (5 bases). Germline V lookup: CDR1 GTSNPN, CDR2 SVGIG (reference sequence). This CDR3 comprises 17 residues. V shed 3 bases and J shed 3 bases, with 23 bases lying between them. This CDR3 is CAWRGMGGGFVDTEAFF. The CDR3 DNA is TGTGCCTGGAGGGGCATGGGGGGAGGATTCGTCGACACTGAAGCTTTCTTT.

This chain links TRBV11-3 with TRBJ1-4; 8 bases map to TRBD1. There are 13 residues in the CDR3. Trimming took 3 bases from V and 8 from J; bases not matched to a gene: 2. CDR1 SGHNT and CDR2 YENEEA come from the germline V gene. The CDR3: CASSFYRGEKLFF. The CDR3 nucleotides read TGTGCCAGCAGCTTCTACAGGGGGGAAAAACTGTTTTTT.

V gene TRBV29-1 combines with J gene TRBJ2-7; D is possibly TRBD1 (5 bases). The CDR3 is 16 amino acids. Germline V lookup: CDR1 SQVTM, CDR2 ANQGSEA. V lost 0 bases and J 0 bases, leaving 15 bases between the germline ends. In DNA form, the CDR3 reads TGCAGCGTTGAAGATCCATCTTATGACAGCTCCTACGAGCAGTACTTC. Translating it yields CSVEDPSYDSSYEQYF.

In its sample, this clone is medium-sized. This chain joins TRBV10-3 and TRBJ2-7; D is unresolved. Germline values: CDR1 ENHRY, CDR2 SYGVKD. Trimming removed 8 bases from V and 0 bases from J, with 14 bases in between. CDR3 size: 14 residues. As DNA, the CDR3 is TGTGCCATCCCCCTCGGACGCACCTCCTACGAGCAGTACTTC. The encoded protein is CAIPLGRTSYEQYF.

This chain links TRBV19 with TRBJ2-1; D gene uncertain. Germline values: CDR1 LNHDA, CDR2 SQIVND (reference sequence). This CDR3 spans 16 amino acids. V dropped 3 bases and J dropped 3 bases, with 15 bases sitting between them. This CDR3 is CASSIHGSLHYNEQFF. Written as DNA, the CDR3 is TGTGCCAGTAGTATTCATGGCAGCTTGCACTACAATGAGCAGTTCTTC.

This rearrangement joins TRBV7-9 to TRBJ2-5; 7 positions agree with TRBD1. The J segment lost 3 bases and the V segment lost 4 bases, leaving 14 bases of the junction unmatched. The CDR3 totals 17 residues. The germline gives CDR1 SEHNR, CDR2 FQNEAQ (reference sequence). This chain's CDR3 is CASSSPVGDRIEETQYF. DNA for the CDR3: TGTGCCAGCAGCTCCCCGGTTGGGGACAGAATCGAAGAGACCCAGTACTTC. Full variable domain (outside the CDR3, taken from reference TRBV7-9 and TRBJ2-5): DTGVSQNPRHKITKRGQNVTFRCDPISEHNRLYWYRQTLGQGPEFLTYFQNEAQLEKSRLLSDRFSAERPKGSFSTLEIQRTEQGDSAMYLCASSSPVGDRIEETQYFGPGTRLLVL.

The chain combines TRBV11-2 with TRBJ1-1, with 10 bases lining up with TRBD1. Germline-derived CDR1 and CDR2 are SGHAT and FQNNGV. This CDR3 comprises 14 residues. V lost 3 bases, J lost 7 bases, and 5 bases stayed unmatched. The CDR3 loop is CASSFGTGDFEAFF. The CDR3 nucleotides read TGTGCCAGCAGCTTCGGGACAGGGGATTTTGAAGCTTTCTTT.

V gene TRBV28 combines with J gene TRBJ2-7; D remains unclear. The CDR3 consists of 16 residues. Germline V gene lookup returns CDR1 MDHEN and CDR2 SYDVKM. Trimming cost V 5 bases and J 4 bases, with 21 bases left between them. CDR3 nucleotide sequence: TGTGCCAGCAGTCCGACTTCCTTACCATTATCTTACGAGCAGTACTTC. Amino acids: CASSPTSLPLSYEQYF.

The rearrangement links TRBV19 to TRBJ1-4; maybe TRBD1 (6 bases). The V and J ends lost 4 bases and 0 bases respectively, with 9 bases between them. There are 15 residues in the CDR3. In germline, CDR1 is LNHDA, CDR2 SQIVND (reference sequence). In nucleotides, the CDR3 is TGTGCCAGTAGTACCCGGACAGCAACTAATGAAAAACTGTTTTTT. This sequence encodes CASSTRTATNEKLFF.

This clone turned up a few times. CDR3 nucleotides: TGCAGCGTTGTGTCGGGGACCACTGAAGCTTTCTTT. It encodes CSVVSGTTEAFF. The chain employs TRBV29-1 and TRBJ1-1, with a possible D match to TRBD1 (5 bases). Germline CDR1 reads SQVTM; CDR2 reads ANQGSEA. V dropped 4 bases and J dropped 4 bases, with 10 bases sitting between them. The CDR3 sequence is 12 residues long. The full variable domain, completed using reference TRBV29-1 and TRBJ1-1, is SAVISQKPSRDICQRGTSLTIQCQVDSQVTMMFWYRQQPGQSLTLIATANQGSEATYESGFVIDKFPISRPNLTFSTLTVSNMSPEDSSIYLCSVVSGTTEAFFGQGTRLTVV.

The chain carries TRBV29-1 and TRBJ2-7; TRBD1 aligns across 8 bases. V lost 5 bases, J lost 6 bases, and 3 bases stayed unmatched. Germline loops: CDR1 SQVTM, CDR2 ANQGSEA. The CDR3 spans 11 residues. CDR3 sequence (DNA): TGCAGCGTTACCACAGGGGGCGAGCAGTACTTC. It specifies CSVTTGGEQYF.

This clone was seen a few times. The gene calls are TRBV10-3 and TRBJ1-6, with TRBD1 matching over 7 bases. The V gene end was trimmed by 10 bases and the J gene end by 7 bases; junction bases not matched to a gene: 7. Looked up from germline, CDR1 is ENHRY and CDR2 is SYGVKD. There are 13 residues in the CDR3. CDR3 bases: TGTGCCACCCGGGACAGCGAAAATTCACCCCTCCACTTT. It encodes CATRDSENSPLHF.

V is TRBV11-2 and J is TRBJ2-3; 14 nucleotides line up with TRBD2. V shed 4 bases, J shed 5 bases, and the junction held 11 bases outside the gene matches. Germline V gives CDR1 SGHAT, CDR2 FQNNGV. CDR3 size: 18 residues. The CDR3 DNA is TGTGCCAGCAGCTCAGACCCGGGACTAGCGGGAGCGGGAGATACGCAGTATTTT. Amino acid sequence: CASSSDPGLAGAGDTQYF.

This clone was seen a single time. The chain recombines TRBV11-3 with TRBJ2-3, with unresolved D. The germline gives CDR1 SGHNT, CDR2 YENEEA. The length of the CDR3 is 11 residues. V gave up 2 bases and J gave up 6 bases, with 3 bases separating them. CDR3 protein: CASSLIDTQYF. In nucleotides, the CDR3 is TGTGCCAGCAGCTTAATCGATACGCAGTATTTT.

This rearrangement joins TRBV28 to TRBJ2-7; 10 bases fit TRBD1. The CDR3 is 14 residues long. J was trimmed by 0 bases and V by 6 bases; bases with no gene match: 2. CDR1 MDHEN and CDR2 SYDVKM come from the germline V gene. CDR3 coding DNA: TGTGCCAGCAGCAGGACAGGGGGCTCCTACGAGCAGTACTTC. Its translation is CASSRTGGSYEQYF. The variable domain in full, completed from reference TRBV28 and TRBJ2-7, reads DVKVTQSSRYLVKRTGEKVFLECVQDMDHENMFWYRQDPGLGLRLIYFSYDVKMKEKGDIPEGYSVSREKKERFSLILESASTNQTSMYLCASSRTGGSYEQYFGPGTRLTVT.

Written as DNA, the CDR3 is TGTGCCAGCAGCCCCCGGGCGAACTACGAGCAGTACTTC. Its translation is CASSPRANYEQYF. The chain recombines TRBV28 with TRBJ2-7; no reliable D call. Germline loops: CDR1 MDHEN, CDR2 SYDVKM. The CDR3 runs to 13 residues. Trimming removed 6 bases at V and 3 bases at J, with 12 bases between.

This clone showed up just once. This sequence joins TRBV2 and TRBJ1-4, with a weak D call TRBD1 (5 bases). Deletions cut 7 bases from V and 5 bases from J, with 14 bases between. Germline V CDR1 and CDR2: SNHLY, FYNNEI. The CDR3 sequence is 14 residues long. CDR3 nucleotide sequence: TGTGCCAGCAATTGGGCAGGGCCAAATGAAAAACTGTTTTTT. This translates into CASNWAGPNEKLFF.

This clone was observed a single time. The chain has TRBV10-2 and TRBJ1-1; D unresolved. CDR3 length: 11 amino acids. Germline-derived CDR1 and CDR2 are WSHSY and SAAADI. V was pared by 3 bases and J by 8 bases, with 7 bases between. The CDR3 region is CASSDLREAFF. CDR3 DNA: TGCGCCAGCAGTGACCTCCGGGAAGCTTTCTTT.

The CDR3 DNA reads as TGCGCCAGCAGCCCCGGGGGAGGCTACTATGGCTACACCTTC. Encoded protein: CASSPGGGYYGYTF. V is TRBV4-1 and J is TRBJ1-2; D might be TRBD1 (5 bases). This CDR3 has 14 amino acids. Per the germline V gene, CDR1 is MGHRA and CDR2 is YSYEKL. Between the trimmed V and J ends, which lost 4 bases and 3 bases, there was a span of 12 bases.

This chain uses TRBV28 with TRBJ2-5, with D possibly being TRBD2 (6 bases). This CDR3 spans 14 amino acids. Between the trimmed V and J ends, which lost 6 bases and 2 bases, there was a span of 13 bases. Germline CDR1 is MDHEN and CDR2 is SYDVKM. Here the CDR3 reads CASSSGLKQETQYF. The CDR3 DNA is TGTGCCAGCAGCTCGGGACTGAAACAAGAGACCCAGTACTTC.

The chain combines TRBV7-9 with TRBJ2-2; D may be TRBD2 (5 bases). V was cut by 5 bases and J by 7 bases, with 14 bases left in between. The CDR3 consists of 14 residues. Germline CDR1 is SEHNR and CDR2 is FQNEAQ (reference sequence). The DNA for the CDR3 is TGTGCCAGCAGCCCCCGGACGGAGGACGGGGAGCTGTTTTTT. Translation gives CASSPRTEDGELFF.

This chain links TRBV4-1 with TRBJ1-5; a possible D gene is TRBD1 (6 bases). The germline CDR1 and CDR2 sequences are MGHRA and YSYEKL. The CDR3 length is 16 residues. Deletions cut 4 bases from V and 2 bases from J, with 15 bases between. The CDR3 DNA sequence: TGCGCCAGCAGCCTAACGCAGGGGTTGGGCAATCAGCCCCAGCATTTT. As protein: CASSLTQGLGNQPQHF.

The chain is built from TRBV6-5 and TRBJ1-3, with D possibly being TRBD1 (5 bases). The CDR3 sequence is 14 residues long. The V end lost 6 bases, the J end lost 8 bases, and 17 bases lay between the germline ends. Germline CDR1 and CDR2: MNHEY and SVGAGI. The CDR3 sequence: CASSPQGDGDTIYF. As DNA, the CDR3 is TGTGCCAGCAGCCCTCAGGGAGACGGTGACACCATATATTTT.

The rearrangement joins TRBV7-6 to TRBJ1-1; no clear D gene. The germline V and J ends were trimmed by 0 bases and 1 base, with 9 bases remaining between them. This CDR3 has 15 amino acids. The germline V gene has CDR1 SGHVS and CDR2 FNYEAQ. CDR3 protein: CASSLAENGNTEAFF. In DNA form, the CDR3 reads TGTGCCAGCAGCTTAGCCGAAAATGGGAACACTGAAGCTTTCTTT.

This clone was counted only a few times. The chain carries TRBV10-1 and TRBJ2-5; 8 bases line up with TRBD1. Germline V CDR1 and CDR2: WNHNN, SYGVQD (reference sequence). Losses at the gene ends were 0 bases for V and 3 bases for J; bases not matched to a gene: 9. There are 17 residues in the CDR3. The CDR3 DNA follows: TGCGCCAGCAGTGAGTCGATAGGAGCAGGGGGCGAAGAGACCCAGTACTTC. Its protein is CASSESIGAGGEETQYF.

This chain uses TRBV10-2 with TRBJ1-2, with a tentative D call TRBD1 (5 bases). V was shortened by 6 bases and J by 5 bases, with 13 bases between the two germline ends. This CDR3 spans 13 amino acids. Germline lookup yields CDR1 WSHSY and CDR2 SAAADI. The DNA of the CDR3 is TGCGCCAGCAGAGGGATGACAGAATATGGCTACACCTTC. Its translation: CASRGMTEYGYTF.